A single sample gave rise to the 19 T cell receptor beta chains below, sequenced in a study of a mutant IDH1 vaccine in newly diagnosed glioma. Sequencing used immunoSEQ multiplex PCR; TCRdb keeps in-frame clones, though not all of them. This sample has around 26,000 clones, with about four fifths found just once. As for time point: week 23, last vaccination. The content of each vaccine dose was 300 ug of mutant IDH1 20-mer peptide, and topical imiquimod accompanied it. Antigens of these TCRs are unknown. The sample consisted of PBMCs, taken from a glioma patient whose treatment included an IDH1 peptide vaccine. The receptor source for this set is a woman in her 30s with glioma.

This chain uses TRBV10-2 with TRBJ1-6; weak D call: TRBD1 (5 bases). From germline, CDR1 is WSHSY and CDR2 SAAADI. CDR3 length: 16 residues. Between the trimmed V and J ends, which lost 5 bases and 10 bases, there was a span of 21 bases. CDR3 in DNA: TGCGCCAGCAGTAGGTTTACAGGCCGAGGGAGCTCACCCCTCCACTTT. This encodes CASSRFTGRGSSPLHF.

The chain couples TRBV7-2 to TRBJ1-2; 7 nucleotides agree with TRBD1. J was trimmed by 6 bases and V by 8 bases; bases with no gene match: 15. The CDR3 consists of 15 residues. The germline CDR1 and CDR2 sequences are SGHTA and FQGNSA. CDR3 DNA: TGTGCCAGCCGGACCAAGGGAAGTGGGACAGATGGCTACACCTTC. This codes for CASRTKGSGTDGYTF.

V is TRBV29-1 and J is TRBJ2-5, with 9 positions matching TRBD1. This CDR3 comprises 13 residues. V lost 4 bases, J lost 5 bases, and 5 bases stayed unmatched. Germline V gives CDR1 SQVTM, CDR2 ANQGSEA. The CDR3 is CSVARDRAETQYF. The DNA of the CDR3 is TGCAGCGTTGCACGGGACAGGGCTGAGACCCAGTACTTC. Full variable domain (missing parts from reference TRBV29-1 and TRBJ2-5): SAVISQKPSRDICQRGTSLTIQCQVDSQVTMMFWYRQQPGQSLTLIATANQGSEATYESGFVIDKFPISRPNLTFSTLTVSNMSPEDSSIYLCSVARDRAETQYFGPGTRLLVL.

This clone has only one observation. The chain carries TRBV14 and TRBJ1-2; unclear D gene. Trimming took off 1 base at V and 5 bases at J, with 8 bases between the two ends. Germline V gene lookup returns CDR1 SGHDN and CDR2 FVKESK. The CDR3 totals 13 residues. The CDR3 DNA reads TGTGCCAGCAGCCAAGTAGAGTTTTATGGCTACACCTTC. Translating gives CASSQVEFYGYTF.

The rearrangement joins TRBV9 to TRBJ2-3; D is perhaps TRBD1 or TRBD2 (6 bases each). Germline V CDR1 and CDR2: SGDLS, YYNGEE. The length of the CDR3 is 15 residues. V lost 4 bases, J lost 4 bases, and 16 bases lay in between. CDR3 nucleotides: TGTGCCAGCAGCCCAGGAGGGGGGAATTCAGATACGCAGTATTTT. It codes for CASSPGGGNSDTQYF.

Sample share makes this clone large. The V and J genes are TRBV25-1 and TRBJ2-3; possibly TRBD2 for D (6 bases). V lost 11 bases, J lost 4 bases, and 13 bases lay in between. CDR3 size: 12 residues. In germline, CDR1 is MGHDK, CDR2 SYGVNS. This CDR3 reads CASGEGADTQYF. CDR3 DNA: TGTGCCTCGGGGGAAGGGGCAGATACGCAGTATTTT.

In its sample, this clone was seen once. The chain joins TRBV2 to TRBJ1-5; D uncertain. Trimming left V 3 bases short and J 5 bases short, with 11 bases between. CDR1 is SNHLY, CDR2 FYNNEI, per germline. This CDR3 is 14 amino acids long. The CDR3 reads CASSDSRSYQPQHF. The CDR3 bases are TGTGCCAGCAGTGATTCGAGGTCCTATCAGCCCCAGCATTTT. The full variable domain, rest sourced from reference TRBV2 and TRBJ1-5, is EPEVTQTPSHQVTQMGQEVILRCVPISNHLYFYWYRQILGQKVEFLVSFYNNEISEKSEIFDDQFSVERPDGSNFTLKIRSTKLEDSAMYFCASSDSRSYQPQHFGDGTRLSIL.

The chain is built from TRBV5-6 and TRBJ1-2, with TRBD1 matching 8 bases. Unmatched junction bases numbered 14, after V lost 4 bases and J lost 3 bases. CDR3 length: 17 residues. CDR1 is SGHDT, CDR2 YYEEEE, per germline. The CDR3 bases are TGTGCCAGCAGCGGGGGTAGTGGACAGGGCATATACTATGGCTACACCTTC. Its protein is CASSGGSGQGIYYGYTF.

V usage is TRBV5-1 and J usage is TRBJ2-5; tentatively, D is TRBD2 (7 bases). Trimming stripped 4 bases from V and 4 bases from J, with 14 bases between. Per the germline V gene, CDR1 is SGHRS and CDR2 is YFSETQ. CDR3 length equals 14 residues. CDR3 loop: CASSVGGPRETQYF. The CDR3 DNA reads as TGCGCCAGCAGCGTCGGGGGGCCGCGAGAGACCCAGTACTTC.

Here the CDR3 reads CASSSGPTDTQYF. The CDR3 coding sequence is TGTGCCAGCAGCTCCGGCCCCACAGATACGCAGTATTTT. The V and J genes are TRBV13 and TRBJ2-3; the D is unclear. The CDR3 runs 13 residues. V lost 4 bases and J 2 bases, leaving 7 bases between the germline ends. CDR1 PRHDT and CDR2 FYEKMQ come from the germline V gene (reference sequence).

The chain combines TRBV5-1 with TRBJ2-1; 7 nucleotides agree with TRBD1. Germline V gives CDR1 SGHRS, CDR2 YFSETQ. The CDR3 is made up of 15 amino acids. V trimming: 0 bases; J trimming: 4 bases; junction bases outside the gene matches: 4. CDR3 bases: TGCGCCAGCAGCTTGGTAGGGGGACAGTACAATGAGCAGTTCTTC. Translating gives CASSLVGGQYNEQFF.

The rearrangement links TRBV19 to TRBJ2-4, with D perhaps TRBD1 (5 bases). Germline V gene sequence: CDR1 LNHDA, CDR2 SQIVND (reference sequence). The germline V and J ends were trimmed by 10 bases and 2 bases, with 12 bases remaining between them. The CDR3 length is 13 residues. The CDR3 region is CATLDSPKNIQYF. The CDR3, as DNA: TGTGCCACCCTCGACAGCCCCAAAAACATTCAGTACTTC.

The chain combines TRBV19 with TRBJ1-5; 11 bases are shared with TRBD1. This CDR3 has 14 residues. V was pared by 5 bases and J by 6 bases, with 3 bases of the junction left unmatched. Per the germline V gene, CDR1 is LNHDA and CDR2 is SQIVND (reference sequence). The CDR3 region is CASSGTGGFQPQHF. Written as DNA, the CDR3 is TGTGCCAGTAGTGGGACAGGGGGTTTTCAGCCCCAGCATTTT.

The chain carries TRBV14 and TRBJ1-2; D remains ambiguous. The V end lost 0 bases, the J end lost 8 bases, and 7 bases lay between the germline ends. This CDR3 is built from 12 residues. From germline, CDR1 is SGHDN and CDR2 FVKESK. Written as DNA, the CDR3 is TGTGCCAGCAGCCAAGATGCTCGCGGCTACACCTTC. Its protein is CASSQDARGYTF.

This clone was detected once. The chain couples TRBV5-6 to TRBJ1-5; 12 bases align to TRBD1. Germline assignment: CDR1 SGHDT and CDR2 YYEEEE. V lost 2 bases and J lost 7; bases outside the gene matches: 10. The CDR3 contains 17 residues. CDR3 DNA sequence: TGTGCCAGCAGCTTTTTAGGGGACAGGGGGCCAGGGCAGCCCCAGCATTTT. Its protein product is CASSFLGDRGPGQPQHF.

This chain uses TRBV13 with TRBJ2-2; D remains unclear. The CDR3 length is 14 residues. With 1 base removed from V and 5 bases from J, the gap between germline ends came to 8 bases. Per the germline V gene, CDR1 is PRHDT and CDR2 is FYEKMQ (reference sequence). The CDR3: CASSLEARTGELFF. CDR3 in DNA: TGTGCCAGCAGCTTAGAGGCGCGAACCGGGGAGCTGTTTTTT. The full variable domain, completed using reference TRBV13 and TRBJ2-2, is AAGVIQSPRHLIKEKRETATLKCYPIPRHDTVYWYQQGPGQDPQFLISFYEKMQSDKGSIPDRFSAQQFSDYHSELNMSSLELGDSALYFCASSLEARTGELFFGEGSRLTVL.

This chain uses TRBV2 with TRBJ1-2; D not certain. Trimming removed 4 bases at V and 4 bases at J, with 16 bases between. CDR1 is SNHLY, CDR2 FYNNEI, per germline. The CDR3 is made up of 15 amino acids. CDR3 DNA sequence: TGTGCCAGCAGTGCCGATTCACTTACCGCCTATGGCTACACCTTC. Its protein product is CASSADSLTAYGYTF.

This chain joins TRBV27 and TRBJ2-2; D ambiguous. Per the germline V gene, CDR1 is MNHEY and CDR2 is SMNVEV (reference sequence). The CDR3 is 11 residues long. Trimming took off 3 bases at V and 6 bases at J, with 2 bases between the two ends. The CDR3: CASSLAGELFF. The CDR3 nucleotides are TGTGCCAGCAGTTTGGCCGGGGAGCTGTTTTTT.

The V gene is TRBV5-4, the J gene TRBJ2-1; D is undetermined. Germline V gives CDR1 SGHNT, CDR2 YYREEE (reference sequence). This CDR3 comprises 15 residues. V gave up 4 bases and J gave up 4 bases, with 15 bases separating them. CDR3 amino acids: CASSATGSPYNEQFF. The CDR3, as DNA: TGTGCCAGCAGCGCCACCGGGTCACCTTACAATGAGCAGTTCTTC. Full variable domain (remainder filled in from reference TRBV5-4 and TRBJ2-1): ETGVTQSPTHLIKTRGQQVTLRCSSQSGHNTVSWYQQALGQGPQFIFQYYREEENGRGNFPPRFSGLQFPNYSSELNVNALELDDSALYLCASSATGSPYNEQFFGPGTRLTVL.